The 27 T cell receptor beta chains listed next were all sequenced from one sample in a study of T cells in Graves' hyperthyroidism and ophthalmopathy. The source material, RNA transcripts, was used to amplify TCR beta CDR3 regions. Using the HTBI primer set, a first-round RT-PCR was run on the TCR CDR3. TCRdb used MiXCR to reprocess the multiplex PCR reads, holding one entry per CDR3 protein. The profile shows 300,000 to 450,000 distinct CDR3 sequences, around 15% of them singletons. Sequencing used blood. These receptors all come from a woman in her 30s with Graves' ophthalmopathy.

The chain combines TRBV6-1 with TRBJ2-7; possibly TRBD1 or TRBD2 for D (5 bases each). CDR1 and CDR2 (germline): MNHNS, SASEGT. The V and J ends lost 4 bases and 0 bases respectively, with 16 bases between them. The CDR3 runs to 16 residues. CDR3 sequence (DNA): TGTGCCAGCAGTGCAAAATTGAGGGGATACTCCTACGAGCAGTACTTC. Translated, it gives CASSAKLRGYSYEQYF.

The table lists this clonotype with many counts. V and J are TRBV11-1 and TRBJ1-1; D may be TRBD1 (6 bases). CDR3 length: 14 amino acids. Trimming took 3 bases from V and 1 from J, leaving 9 bases between them. Germline lookup yields CDR1 SGHAT and CDR2 FQDESV (reference sequence). The CDR3 DNA sequence: TGTGCCAGCAGCTTCGGGGGGCCGAACACTGAAGCTTTCTTT. Translated: CASSFGGPNTEAFF.

This clonotype was counted at least ten times. The chain couples TRBV20-1 to TRBJ2-7; D is perhaps TRBD1 (5 bases). The V gene lost 2 bases and the J gene lost 4 bases, with 15 bases spanning the gap. CDR3 size: 14 residues. In germline, CDR1 is DFQATT, CDR2 SNEGSKA (reference sequence). Written as DNA, the CDR3 is TGCAGTGCTAGATCAGGGTTGGGAATTTACGAGCAGTACTTC. This codes for CSARSGLGIYEQYF.

This clonotype was observed a handful of times. V gene TRBV4-1 combines with J gene TRBJ2-7; TRBD1 aligns across 8 bases. CDR1 is MGHRA, CDR2 YSYEKL, per germline. The CDR3 totals 13 residues. V gave up 2 bases and J gave up 7 bases; unmatched junction bases: 4. CDR3 residues: CASSQSRDREQYF. The CDR3 nucleotides are TGCGCCAGCAGCCAATCCCGGGACAGGGAGCAGTACTTC.

The chain joins TRBV20-1 to TRBJ2-1; maybe TRBD2 (7 bases). This CDR3 is 13 amino acids long. V shed 5 bases and J shed 2 bases, with 10 bases lying between them. Germline assignment: CDR1 DFQATT and CDR2 SNEGSKA (reference sequence). The CDR3 protein is CSAGEGAYNEQFF. The DNA for the CDR3 is TGCAGTGCTGGGGAGGGGGCCTACAATGAGCAGTTCTTC.

The sample holds many counts of this clonotype. J is TRBJ2-2 and V is TRBV10-3, with 8 bases aligning to TRBD2. The CDR3 extends over 14 amino acids. Germline V lookup: CDR1 ENHRY, CDR2 SYGVKD. V shed 8 bases, J shed 3 bases, and the junction held 5 bases outside the gene matches. CDR3 DNA: TGTGCCATCCTGAGCGGGGGCCACACCGGGGAGCTGTTTTTT. Translation gives CAILSGGHTGELFF.

This clonotype was seen a handful of times. The genes are TRBV5-5 and TRBJ2-3; 9 nucleotides match TRBD1. The CDR3 consists of 15 residues. The ends lost 4 bases at V and 5 bases at J; junction bases unmatched: 8. Germline V gene data show CDR1 as SGHKS and CDR2 as YYEKEE (reference sequence). The CDR3 protein is CASSVLGQGRDTQYF. CDR3 nucleotide sequence: TGTGCCAGCAGCGTTCTGGGACAGGGACGAGATACGCAGTATTTT.

V and J are TRBV5-6 and TRBJ2-1, with D unresolved. CDR1 is SGHDT and CDR2 is YYEEEE in the germline V gene. The V gene lost 6 bases and the J gene lost 0 bases, with 19 bases spanning the gap. There are 17 residues in the CDR3. CDR3 nucleotide sequence: TGTGCCAGCATCTCCTGGGGTGGCGGTGGCTCCTACAATGAGCAGTTCTTC. It encodes CASISWGGGGSYNEQFF.

Regarding this clonotype: This may be a read error, as it is one base from a much larger clone. V gene TRBV7-2 combines with J gene TRBJ1-5; D might be TRBD1 (5 bases). Germline V lookup: CDR1 SGHTA, CDR2 FQGNSA. This CDR3 comprises 15 residues. Deletions cut 1 base from V and 7 bases from J, with 14 bases between. The chain's CDR3 is CASSLGGGGRQPQHF. CDR3 sequence (DNA): TGTGCCAGCAGCTTAGGAGGCGGGGGACGGCAGCCCCAGCATTTT.

This clonotype was observed many times. The chain combines TRBV5-1 with TRBJ2-7, with D uncertain. V gave up 1 base and J gave up 6 bases, with 5 bases separating them. This CDR3 is 11 amino acids long. CDR1 and CDR2 from the germline V gene are SGHRS and YFSETQ. The CDR3 region is CASSLRAEQYF. CDR3 DNA: TGCGCCAGCAGCTTGCGGGCCGAGCAGTACTTC.

The genes are TRBV29-1 and TRBJ2-1; D may correspond to TRBD1 or TRBD2 (6 bases each). Germline lookup yields CDR1 SQVTM and CDR2 ANQGSEA. The CDR3 has 14 amino acids. The CDR3 sequence: CSGGGVSSYNEQFF. CDR3 DNA: TGCAGTGGGGGCGGGGTTAGCTCCTACAATGAGCAGTTCTTC.

This rearrangement joins TRBV7-2 to TRBJ2-5; 11 nucleotides line up with TRBD1. This CDR3 region has 19 residues. The germline CDR1 and CDR2 sequences are SGHTA and FQGNSA. The V and J ends lost 4 bases and 1 base, in that order; junction bases with no gene match: 14. Here the CDR3 reads CASSSPGQGDYRSQETQYF. The CDR3 DNA reads TGTGCCAGCAGCTCCCCGGGACAGGGGGATTATAGGTCCCAAGAGACCCAGTACTTC. Variable domain in full (rest from reference TRBV7-2 and TRBJ2-5): GAGVSQSPSNKVTEKGKDVELRCDPISGHTALYWYRQSLGQGLEFLIYFQGNSAPDKSGLPSDRFSAERTGGSVSTLTIQRTQQEDSAVYLCASSSPGQGDYRSQETQYFGPGTRLLVL.

This clonotype showed up many times. The V gene is TRBV2, the J gene TRBJ2-2; perhaps D is TRBD1 or TRBD2 (5 bases each). This CDR3 region has 14 residues. Germline V CDR1 and CDR2: SNHLY, FYNNEI. The V end was cut by 7 bases, the J end by 0 bases, with 9 bases between. The CDR3 sequence is CASIGASNTGELFF. In DNA form, the CDR3 reads TGTGCCAGCATCGGGGCTTCGAACACCGGGGAGCTGTTTTTT.

This sequence joins TRBV28 and TRBJ2-7; D may be TRBD2 (5 bases). The CDR3 is 11 residues long. The germline V and J ends were trimmed by 8 bases and 5 bases, with 10 bases remaining between them. Germline V gene sequence: CDR1 MDHEN, CDR2 SYDVKM. The CDR3 DNA follows: TGTGCCAGCCTAGCTGGCCACGAGCAGTACTTC. This codes for CASLAGHEQYF.

This clonotype has at least ten counts. The chain couples TRBV3-1 to TRBJ1-3; D call uncertain. The CDR3 is made up of 13 amino acids. The germline V and J ends were trimmed by 4 bases and 1 base, with 5 bases remaining between them. CDR1 is LGHDT and CDR2 is YNNKEL in the germline V gene (reference sequence). CDR3 sequence (DNA): TGTGCCAGCAGCCTCCTTTCTGGAAACACCATATATTTT. It translates to CASSLLSGNTIYF.

In this sample, this clonotype turned up many times. The J gene is TRBJ2-7, the V gene TRBV18, with D possibly matching TRBD1 (6 bases). Germline-derived CDR1 and CDR2 are KGHSH and LQKENI. The V and J ends lost 3 bases and 3 bases respectively, with 15 bases between them. CDR3 length: 15 residues. CDR3: CASSPYGTTLYEQYF. The CDR3 DNA is TGTGCCAGCTCACCTTACGGGACAACACTCTACGAGCAGTACTTC.

In regard to this clonotype: Just one base apart from a much larger clone, this may be a read error. V usage is TRBV7-9 and J usage is TRBJ2-3; D call uncertain. CDR3 length: 13 amino acids. The V gene's germline CDR1 is SEHNR and CDR2 FQNEAQ (reference sequence). Written as DNA, the CDR3 is TGTGCCAGCACGTTAGGATCTCCAAATACGCGGTATTTT. Its translation: CASTLGSPNTRYF.

This clonotype turned up a few times. The chain recombines TRBV12-3 or TRBV12-4 with TRBJ2-1; D call uncertain. The CDR3 has 16 residues. V was trimmed by 3 bases and J by 8 bases, leaving 20 bases between them. CDR3 nucleotide sequence: TGTGCCAGCAGTTTGGGTCCCCCAACCCTACACGATGAGCAGTTCTTC. Protein sequence: CASSLGPPTLHDEQFF.

This clonotype was counted at least ten times. The chain couples TRBV12-3 or TRBV12-4 to TRBJ2-1; possible D gene TRBD2, 7 bases. V dropped 7 bases and J dropped 6 bases, with 19 bases sitting between them. The CDR3 sequence is 15 residues long. The CDR3 loop is CASTPDGGAVNEQFF. As DNA, the CDR3 is TGTGCCAGCACCCCTGATGGGGGGGCCGTCAATGAGCAGTTCTTC.

This clonotype was seen ten or more times. The chain recombines TRBV28 with TRBJ2-3; possible D gene TRBD2, 6 bases. V was cut by 1 base and J by 0 bases, with 23 bases left in between. CDR3 length: 20 amino acids. In germline, CDR1 is MDHEN, CDR2 SYDVKM. The CDR3 sequence: CASSLLAIGLGGTSTDTQYF. The CDR3 bases are TGTGCCAGCAGTTTATTAGCAATCGGGCTTGGCGGGACTAGCACAGATACGCAGTATTTT.

This clonotype appeared a few times. V is TRBV7-8 and J is TRBJ2-5; D possibly uses TRBD1 or TRBD2 (5 bases each). V was cut by 1 base and J by 10 bases, with 22 bases left in between. Germline lookup yields CDR1 SGHVS and CDR2 FQNEAQ. The CDR3 runs to 16 residues. The CDR3 coding sequence is TGTGCCAGCAGCTTAGTCCCCAGGGAGAAAGAGAGTAGCCAGTACTTC. Its translation is CASSLVPREKESSQYF.

This clonotype was seen only a few times. The gene calls are TRBV5-1 and TRBJ1-1; D unclear. The germline gives CDR1 SGHRS, CDR2 YFSETQ. The V end was cut by 0 bases, the J end by 5 bases, with 8 bases between. This CDR3 is 13 amino acids long. For the CDR3, the DNA is TGCGCCAGCAGCTTGGTAGGTCAGACTGAAGCTTTCTTT. Its protein product is CASSLVGQTEAFF.

This clonotype was observed a few times. The V call is TRBV6-1, the J call TRBJ2-5; 8 bases are shared with TRBD2. Germline CDR1 and CDR2: MNHNS and SASEGT. The CDR3 runs to 15 residues. The junction had 8 bases not matched to a gene; V was cut back by 6 bases and J by 2 bases. In DNA, the CDR3 is TGTGCCAGCAGCCCCGCGGGCGGGGGGCAAGAGACCCAGTACTTC. This gives the protein CASSPAGGGQETQYF.

Of note for this clonotype: This is likely a read error, given that the CDR3 carries no conserved phenylalanine or tryptophan at its end. The chain is built from TRBV20-1 and TRBJ2-1; 10 positions agree with TRBD2. The germline V gene encodes CDR1 DFQATT and CDR2 SNEGSKA (reference sequence). This CDR3 has 14 residues. The V segment lost 6 bases and the J segment 4 bases; nucleotides outside the gene matches: 6. CDR3 bases: TGCAGTGCCCTCCGGACTAGCGGTTACAATGAGCAGTTCCTC. Encoded protein: CSALRTSGYNEQFL.

V and J are TRBV25-1 and TRBJ2-7; D remains ambiguous. The CDR3 covers 11 residues. Germline-derived CDR1 and CDR2 are MGHDK and SYGVNS. With 5 bases removed from V and 4 bases from J, the gap between germline ends came to 6 bases. CDR3 residues: CASSRMYEQYF. The DNA for the CDR3 is TGTGCCAGCAGTCGTATGTACGAGCAGTACTTC.

This clonotype has a single count. V and J are TRBV20-1 and TRBJ2-1, with 7 bases lining up with TRBD2. From germline, CDR1 is DFQATT and CDR2 SNEGSKA (reference sequence). This CDR3 is built from 14 residues. V lost 3 bases, J lost 0 bases, and 2 bases stayed unmatched. This CDR3 is CSARTGGSYNEQFF. Here the CDR3 DNA reads TGCAGTGCTAGGACGGGGGGCTCCTACAATGAGCAGTTCTTC.

This clonotype has ten or more counts. This rearrangement joins TRBV27 to TRBJ1-2; 8 nucleotides line up with TRBD1. CDR1 is MNHEY, CDR2 SMNVEV, per germline (reference sequence). V was pared by 4 bases and J by 0 bases, with 10 bases of the junction left unmatched. The CDR3 is 17 residues long. The CDR3 DNA reads as TGTGCCAGCAGTTGGACAGGGCAGTGGGGAGCTAACTATGGCTACACCTTC. Amino acid sequence: CASSWTGQWGANYGYTF.